The 30 T cell receptor beta chains below come from one sample, sequenced in a study of blood T cell repertoires in COVID-19. The data were produced by immunoSEQ multiplex PCR, yet TCRdb's version contains in-frame clones alone and is incomplete. Among around 260,000 clones listed, roughly nine tenths were seen once. Sequencing was carried out using peripheral blood. These receptors were collected from a woman aged 40 to 50 who had recovered from COVID-19.

The chain joins TRBV18 to TRBJ2-1; TRBD2 is a possible D gene (6 bases). In germline, CDR1 is KGHSH, CDR2 LQKENI. The CDR3 runs 15 residues. The ends were cut back, 1 base at V and 6 bases at J, with 13 bases in the middle. In DNA form, the CDR3 reads TGTGCCAGCTCACCACTGCGTGTGGGGGGCAATGAGCAGTTCTTC. The encoded protein is CASSPLRVGGNEQFF.

J is TRBJ2-1 and V is TRBV5-1, with 11 bases that match TRBD2. Germline CDR1 and CDR2: SGHRS and YFSETQ. The CDR3 is 15 amino acids. With V trimmed by 6 bases and J by 7 bases, 9 bases remained unmatched. The CDR3: CASTGRTSGPNEQFF. The CDR3 bases are TGCGCCAGCACCGGGCGGACTAGCGGGCCAAATGAGCAGTTCTTC.

This chain links TRBV28 with TRBJ2-3, with D possibly matching TRBD1 (6 bases). Germline-derived CDR1 and CDR2 are MDHEN and SYDVKM. Between the trimmed V and J ends, which lost 2 bases and 0 bases, there was a span of 12 bases. The CDR3 length is 16 residues. The CDR3 nucleotides read TGTGCCAGCAGTTTAGGGGCAGGGGCTAGCACAGATACGCAGTATTTT. This codes for CASSLGAGASTDTQYF.

The chain uses TRBV19 and TRBJ1-3; TRBD1 aligns across 8 bases. J gave up 4 bases and V 4 bases, and 6 bases lay outside the gene matches. CDR1 and CDR2 (germline): LNHDA, SQIVND (reference sequence). This CDR3 has 15 amino acids. This CDR3 is CASSRGQDAGNTIYF. For the CDR3, the DNA is TGTGCCAGTAGTAGGGGACAGGACGCCGGAAACACCATATATTTT. Combining the CDR3 with reference TRBV19 and TRBJ1-3 gives the whole variable domain DGGITQSPKYLFRKEGQNVTLSCEQNLNHDAMYWYRQDPGQGLRLIYYSQIVNDFQKGDIAEGYSVSREKKESFPLTVTSAQKNPTAFYLCASSRGQDAGNTIYFGEGSWLTVV.

The chain employs TRBV9 and TRBJ2-3, with 7 bases aligning to TRBD2. Germline CDR1 is SGDLS and CDR2 is YYNGEE. J lost 1 base, V lost 0 bases, and 5 bases had no gene match. The CDR3 has 16 residues. The CDR3 region is CASSVAPSGGTDTQYF. In DNA form, the CDR3 reads TGTGCCAGCAGCGTAGCCCCTAGCGGAGGCACAGATACGCAGTATTTT.

This chain uses TRBV27 with TRBJ2-7, with D maybe TRBD2 (5 bases). Trimming removed 6 bases at V and 3 bases at J, with 18 bases between. The CDR3 spans 15 residues. Germline CDR1 and CDR2: MNHEY and SMNVEV (reference sequence). Written as DNA, the CDR3 is TGTGCCAGCAGCGGTTGGGGAGCCCCTGACTACGAGCAGTACTTC. Its translation: CASSGWGAPDYEQYF.

The chain employs TRBV15 and TRBJ2-1, with 12 nucleotides matching TRBD2. CDR3 length: 18 amino acids. V was pared by 3 bases and J by 2 bases, with 8 bases of the junction left unmatched. Per germline, CDR1 LNHNV and CDR2 YYDKDF (reference sequence). The CDR3 sequence: CATSRNLASGRAYNEQFF. The CDR3 bases are TGTGCCACCAGCAGGAACCTTGCTAGCGGGAGGGCCTACAATGAGCAGTTCTTC. The full variable domain, its missing parts supplied by reference TRBV15 and TRBJ2-1, is DAMVIQNPRYQVTQFGKPVTLSCSQTLNHNVMYWYQQKSSQAPKLLFHYYDKDFNNEADTPDNFQSRRPNTSFCFLDIRSPGLGDTAMYLCATSRNLASGRAYNEQFFGPGTRLTVL.

This chain joins TRBV2 and TRBJ2-1, with D tentatively TRBD2 (6 bases). This CDR3 spans 14 amino acids. The germline V gene has CDR1 SNHLY and CDR2 FYNNEI. V lost 4 bases and J 1 base, leaving 8 bases between the germline ends. This CDR3 reads CASSGLESYNEQFF. As DNA, the CDR3 is TGTGCCAGCAGTGGACTAGAGTCCTACAATGAGCAGTTCTTC.

The gene calls are TRBV5-4 and TRBJ1-2, with unresolved D. V dropped 0 bases and J dropped 7 bases, with 13 bases sitting between them. The CDR3 contains 14 residues. In germline, CDR1 is SGHNT, CDR2 YYREEE (reference sequence). The CDR3 DNA reads as TGTGCCAGCAGCTTGGAGGAGGGTCCGGGTGGCTACACCTTC. Translation: CASSLEEGPGGYTF.

This chain connects TRBV7-8 to TRBJ1-1, with D possibly being TRBD1 (6 bases). CDR3 size: 17 residues. Trimming took off 5 bases at V and 5 bases at J, with 24 bases between the two ends. Germline V gene sequence: CDR1 SGHVS, CDR2 FQNEAQ. The CDR3 nucleotides are TGTGCCAGCAGCCCCACAACCCAACAGGGCAGAAGGACTGAAGCTTTCTTT. Amino acids: CASSPTTQQGRRTEAFF.

CDR3 sequence (DNA): TGTGCCAGTATCTCGACTAGCGGGAGGATTACCGGGGAGCTGTTTTTT. Its translation: CASISTSGRITGELFF. The chain has TRBV19 and TRBJ2-2, with 13 positions matching TRBD2. Per germline, CDR1 LNHDA and CDR2 SQIVND (reference sequence). This CDR3 has 16 amino acids. J gave up 5 bases and V 7 bases, and 7 bases lay outside the gene matches.

CDR3 nucleotides: TGTGCCAGCAGCCGAGACAGGAAATATGGCTACACCTTC. It specifies CASSRDRKYGYTF. The rearrangement joins TRBV28 to TRBJ1-2; tentative D call: TRBD1 (6 bases). The V gene's germline CDR1 is MDHEN and CDR2 SYDVKM. CDR3 length: 13 residues. Trimming pared 6 bases from V and 5 bases from J, leaving 13 bases between.

CDR3: CASRVGGKGLAEPYEQYF. CDR3 nucleotides: TGCGCCAGCAGGGTGGGGGGTAAAGGACTAGCGGAACCCTACGAGCAGTACTTC. The chain joins TRBV5-1 to TRBJ2-7; 10 bases align to TRBD2. The CDR3 consists of 18 residues. V was clipped by 5 bases and J by 2 bases; unmatched bases: 16. The germline V gene has CDR1 SGHRS and CDR2 YFSETQ.

The chain carries TRBV20-1 and TRBJ1-4, with a tentative D call TRBD1 (5 bases). Trimming left V 3 bases short and J 6 bases short, with 11 bases between. Germline V lookup: CDR1 DFQATT, CDR2 SNEGSKA (reference sequence). This CDR3 spans 13 amino acids. CDR3 sequence: CSASAGSDEKLFF. The CDR3 nucleotides read TGCAGTGCTAGTGCAGGGTCCGATGAAAAACTGTTTTTT.

The chain has TRBV24-1 and TRBJ2-3, with no clear D. V was cut by 1 base and J by 8 bases, with 9 bases left in between. CDR3 length: 13 residues. Germline CDR1 reads KGHDR; CDR2 reads SFDVKD. The CDR3 region is CATSDFRFSTQYF. Here the CDR3 DNA reads TGTGCCACCAGTGATTTTCGGTTTAGTACGCAGTATTTT.

The V and J genes are TRBV9 and TRBJ2-6; a weak D match, TRBD2 (5 bases). Trimming cost V 0 bases and J 8 bases, with 15 bases left between them. The CDR3 runs 16 residues. The V gene's germline CDR1 is SGDLS and CDR2 YYNGEE. CDR3: CASSVDEGPMSNVLTF. The DNA of the CDR3 is TGTGCCAGCAGCGTAGACGAGGGTCCTATGTCCAACGTCCTGACTTTC.

This CDR3 is CASSSSGSIADTQYF. The CDR3 DNA follows: TGTGCCAGCAGCTCTAGCGGGAGTATTGCAGATACGCAGTATTTT. V is TRBV11-3 and J is TRBJ2-3, with TRBD2 matching over 10 bases. The germline gives CDR1 SGHNT, CDR2 YENEEA. The CDR3 extends over 15 amino acids. V lost 4 bases, J lost 4 bases, and 5 bases stayed unmatched.

The J gene is TRBJ1-5, the V gene TRBV21-1. TRBV21-1 is noted as a pseudogene. The CDR3 is 16 residues long. Here the CDR3 reads CASSHRVSGTDQPQHF. CDR3 sequence (DNA): TGTGCCAGCAGCCATCGTGTTTCGGGAACGGATCAGCCCCAGCATTTT.

The chain uses TRBV3-1 (or the pseudogene TRBV3-2) and TRBJ2-1; tentative D call: TRBD1 (6 bases). Germline V gives CDR1 LGHDT, CDR2 YNNKEL (reference sequence). CDR3 length equals 18 residues. The ends were cut back, 0 bases at V and 2 bases at J, with 17 bases in the middle. Written as DNA, the CDR3 is TGTGCCAGCAGCCAAGACCCTACCGGGACAAACCCCTACAATGAGCAGTTCTTC. It yields the protein CASSQDPTGTNPYNEQFF.

The table lists this clone with many counts. The V gene is TRBV4-1, the J gene TRBJ1-2, with D possibly being TRBD1 (5 bases). Deletions cut 3 bases from V and 3 bases from J, with 11 bases between. The CDR3 covers 14 residues. Germline V gives CDR1 MGHRA, CDR2 YSYEKL. This CDR3 reads CASSQTGQDYGYTF. Here the CDR3 DNA reads TGCGCCAGCAGCCAGACCGGACAAGACTATGGCTACACCTTC.

In its sample, this clone was seen once. V gene TRBV18 combines with J gene TRBJ2-1; 8 bases agree with TRBD2. From germline, CDR1 is KGHSH and CDR2 LQKENI. V dropped 6 bases and J dropped 6; count of bases not matched to a gene: 13. The CDR3 is made up of 16 amino acids. The CDR3 DNA reads TGTGCCAGCTCCCGTCCGGGACTAGTGGGGTCCAATGAGCAGTTCTTC. Amino acid sequence: CASSRPGLVGSNEQFF.

The V gene is TRBV29-1, the J gene TRBJ1-2; 12 bases are shared with TRBD1. The ends lost 5 bases at V and 8 bases at J; junction bases unmatched: 6. Germline CDR1 reads SQVTM; CDR2 reads ANQGSEA. This CDR3 spans 13 amino acids. The CDR3 here is CSVPGTGGEGYTF. The CDR3 DNA is TGCAGCGTTCCCGGGACAGGGGGCGAGGGCTACACCTTC.

In its sample, this clone was seen once. The chain combines TRBV7-8 with TRBJ2-1, with 7 bases fitting TRBD1. J was trimmed by 6 bases and V by 3 bases; bases with no gene match: 5. Looked up from germline, CDR1 is SGHVS and CDR2 is FQNEAQ. This CDR3 has 14 amino acids. The DNA of the CDR3 is TGTGCCAGCAGCTTGGGGACAGCCTCCAATGAGCAGTTCTTC. Translation gives CASSLGTASNEQFF.

This rearrangement joins TRBV10-3 to TRBJ1-6, with D possibly matching TRBD1 (5 bases). Germline V gene data show CDR1 as ENHRY and CDR2 as SYGVKD. V lost 11 bases and J lost 0, with 17 bases in between. The CDR3 consists of 16 residues. CDR3 DNA: TGTGCCGCAACTGCAGGGCAAAGCTCCTATAATTCACCCCTCCACTTT. This encodes CAATAGQSSYNSPLHF.

The chain is built from TRBV5-4 and TRBJ2-5; 7 bases are shared with TRBD1. The CDR3 contains 13 residues. Germline V gene data show CDR1 as SGHNT and CDR2 as YYREEE (reference sequence). The trim removed 4 bases at V and 7 bases at J, leaving 7 bases unmatched. CDR3 DNA sequence: TGTGCCAGCAGCCTTTCAGGGGGAGCGACCCAGTACTTC. Translating it yields CASSLSGGATQYF. The full variable domain, with the rest looked up from reference TRBV5-4 and TRBJ2-5, is ETGVTQSPTHLIKTRGQQVTLRCSSQSGHNTVSWYQQALGQGPQFIFQYYREEENGRGNFPPRFSGLQFPNYSSELNVNALELDDSALYLCASSLSGGATQYFGPGTRLLVL.

The chain recombines TRBV5-4 with TRBJ2-1, with D perhaps TRBD1 (5 bases). The germline CDR1 and CDR2 sequences are SGHNT and YYREEE (reference sequence). This CDR3 comprises 13 residues. Trimming took 5 bases from V and 4 from J, leaving 10 bases between them. CDR3 bases: TGTGCCAGCAGGACGGACACTTACAATGAGCAGTTCTTC. It encodes CASRTDTYNEQFF.

This sequence joins TRBV6-2 or TRBV6-3 and TRBJ2-3, with D uncertain. Germline V lookup: CDR1 MNHEY, CDR2 SVGEGT. The CDR3 runs 14 residues. The ends were cut back, 6 bases at V and 0 bases at J, with 10 bases in the middle. CDR3 residues: CASSLPGSTDTQYF. CDR3 nucleotide sequence: TGTGCCAGCAGCCTCCCCGGGAGCACAGATACGCAGTATTTT.

The chain has TRBV27 and TRBJ2-7; D unclear. Germline V gene data show CDR1 as MNHEY and CDR2 as SMNVEV (reference sequence). CDR3 length: 13 residues. V was pared by 5 bases and J by 2 bases, with 10 bases between. The CDR3: CASSPTPPYEQYF. CDR3 coding DNA: TGTGCCAGCAGTCCTACGCCGCCCTACGAGCAGTACTTC.

The chain uses TRBV5-4 and TRBJ1-2, with D possibly TRBD1 on 5 matching bases. The CDR3 runs to 15 residues. In germline, CDR1 is SGHNT, CDR2 YYREEE (reference sequence). V lost 0 bases and J lost 4, with 13 bases in between. CDR3 sequence reads: CASSLGGAQVYGYTF. The DNA of the CDR3 is TGTGCCAGCAGCTTGGGTGGGGCGCAGGTCTATGGCTACACCTTC.

This clone has a single count. This chain uses TRBV6-6 with TRBJ1-3; 8 nucleotides line up with TRBD1. CDR1 is MNHNY and CDR2 is SVGAGI in the germline V gene (reference sequence). The junction had 5 bases not matched to a gene; V was cut back by 3 bases and J by 7 bases. CDR3 length: 14 residues. CDR3 in DNA: TGTGCCAGCAGTTATGGACAGGGAGGCAACACCATATATTTT. Its translation: CASSYGQGGNTIYF.